A selection of T cell receptor beta chains follows, all from one sample in a study of cytomegalovirus exposure and HLA in healthy donors. Measured with immunoSEQ multiplex PCR; TCRdb has only the in-frame clones, and not every one. This table has about 190,000 clones, roughly 90% appearing once. Sequenced: PBMCs. All receptors derive from a boy younger than 10 in good health and CMV-seronegative. The CDR3 runs from the conserved cysteine through the conserved F or W. The D gene is left open where the match is weak. Size is omitted from some rows. Given values are once, few, many or a class for expanded clones.

-	-	TRBV28	TRBJ1-3	CASSLGGTGNTIYF	TGTGCCAGCAGTTTAGGCGGAACTGGAAACACCATATATTTT
-	-	TRBV5-1	TRBJ1-1	CASSFTEPNTEAFF	TGCGCCAGCAGCTTCACAGAGCCGAACACTGAAGCTTTCTTT
TRBD1	-	TRBV5-4	TRBJ2-1	CASSPRRTGGSYNEQFF	TGTGCCAGCAGCCCCCGAAGGACAGGGGGCTCCTACAATGAGCAGTTCTTC
TRBD2	-	TRBV19	TRBJ2-5	CASSLRLAGQETQYF	TGTGCCAGTAGTTTACGACTAGCCGGACAAGAGACCCAGTACTTC
-	-	TRBV28	TRBJ2-1	CASSLPGREQFF	TGTGCCAGCAGTCTCCCAGGAAGGGAGCAGTTCTTC
TRBD2	-	TRBV30	TRBJ2-5	CAWTRLAGGETQYF	TGTGCCTGGACCCGACTAGCGGGGGGGGAGACCCAGTACTTC
TRBD1	-	TRBV6-6	TRBJ1-2	CASSPTGARSYGYTF	TGTGCCAGCAGTCCCACAGGGGCAAGGAGCTATGGCTACACCTTC
-	-	TRBV18	TRBJ2-1	CASSSGLSNEQFF	TGTGCCAGCTCAAGCGGACTATCCAATGAGCAGTTCTTC
-	few	TRBV7-9	TRBJ2-2	CASSLALAGELFF	TGTGCCAGCAGCTTAGCACTGGCCGGGGAGCTGTTTTTT
TRBD1	-	TRBV9	TRBJ2-2	CASSPPSGTGVGSGELFF	TGTGCCAGCAGCCCCCCCTCCGGGACAGGGGTGGGGTCCGGGGAGCTGTTTTTT
-	-	TRBV7-9	TRBJ2-7	CASSLSGQREQYF	TGTGCCAGCAGCCTATCCGGACAGCGCGAGCAGTACTTC
-	once	TRBV14	TRBJ1-1	CASSWGGNTEAFF	TGTGCCAGCAGCTGGGGCGGGAACACTGAAGCTTTCTTT
TRBD2	once	TRBV7-3	TRBJ2-1	CASSLRPAGVQNEQFF	TGTGCCAGCAGCTTAAGACCAGCGGGAGTCCAGAATGAGCAGTTCTTC
-	-	TRBV6-1	TRBJ1-5	CASRVQGLSNQPQHF	TGTGCCAGCAGGGTTCAGGGGTTGAGCAATCAGCCCCAGCATTTT
TRBD2	-	TRBV7-9	TRBJ2-1	CASSLSGLARNEQFF	TGTGCCAGCAGCTTATCGGGACTAGCGAGGAATGAGCAGTTCTTC
TRBD1	-	TRBV4-1	TRBJ1-1	CASSPGGRGMNTEAFF	TGCGCCAGCAGCCCCGGCGGCAGGGGGATGAACACTGAAGCTTTCTTT
-	-	TRBV28	TRBJ1-1	CASRIRTANTEAFF	TGTGCCAGCAGGATCCGGACAGCGAACACTGAAGCTTTCTTT
-	few	TRBV6-5	TRBJ1-1	CASSYAGEAFF	TGTGCCAGCAGTTACGCTGGAGAGGCTTTCTTT
-	once	TRBV6-1	TRBJ2-7	CASSEEDTVPFYEQYF	TGTGCCAGCAGTGAAGAGGACACCGTTCCTTTCTACGAGCAGTACTTC
-	once	TRBV27	TRBJ1-5	CASTTPGEPQHF	TGTGCCAGCACCACCCCCGGTGAGCCCCAGCATTTT
-	-	TRBV7-2	TRBJ1-2	CASSAHRLINGYTF	TGTGCCAGCAGCGCCCACAGGTTAATAAATGGCTACACCTTC
TRBD2	-	TRBV6-5	TRBJ2-1	CASSFSGRSYNEQFF	TGTGCCAGCAGTTTTAGCGGGAGGTCCTACAATGAGCAGTTCTTC
TRBD1	once	TRBV6-5	TRBJ2-7	CASSYSTGGLVEQYF	TGTGCCAGCAGTTACTCGACAGGGGGCTTGGTCGAGCAGTACTTC
-	-	TRBV19	TRBJ2-7	CASSIRGTYEQYF	TGTGCCAGTAGTATTCGGGGGACCTACGAGCAGTACTTC
-	few	TRBV6-4	TRBJ2-1	CASSNRTNEQFF	TGTGCCAGCAGTAATAGGACTAATGAGCAGTTCTTC
-	-	TRBV4-1	TRBJ2-7	CASSQAPWSGVDEQYF	TGCGCCAGCAGCCAAGCCCCCTGGTCAGGGGTTGACGAGCAGTACTTC
-	-	TRBV28	TRBJ2-7	CASSFPRGKSSYEQYF	TGTGCCAGCAGTTTTCCCCGAGGCAAAAGCTCCTACGAGCAGTACTTC
TRBD2	-	TRBV19	TRBJ2-3	CASSQPASGGASTDTQYF	TGTGCCAGTAGCCAACCCGCTAGCGGGGGGGCAAGCACAGATACGCAGTATTTT
TRBD1	-	TRBV27	TRBJ2-7	CASSLLGQGNEQYF	TGTGCCAGCAGTTTGCTGGGACAGGGGAACGAGCAGTACTTC
TRBD2	-	TRBV6-5	TRBJ2-3	CASSRAGGPTDTQYF	TGTGCCAGCAGTCGAGCGGGGGGGCCGACAGATACGCAGTATTTT
-	-	TRBV7-9	TRBJ2-5	CASRLPHPQETQYF	TGTGCCAGCAGACTACCCCACCCCCAAGAGACCCAGTACTTC
-	-	TRBV5-5	TRBJ1-3	CASTSEPGNTIYF	TGTGCCAGCACCTCGGAGCCTGGAAACACCATATATTTT
TRBD1	-	TRBV28	TRBJ1-5	CASSLGPGQGAQPQHF	TGTGCCAGCAGTTTAGGTCCGGGACAGGGGGCTCAGCCCCAGCATTTT
TRBD2	-	TRBV30	TRBJ2-1	CAWSYGGAGEQFF	TGTGCCTGGAGTTACGGGGGGGCGGGGGAGCAGTTCTTC
TRBD2	-	TRBV6-1	TRBJ2-1	CASSQTSGENEQFF	TGTGCCAGCAGCCAGACTAGCGGGGAGAATGAGCAGTTCTTC
-	few	TRBV5-6	TRBJ1-4	CASSLAAGPGATNEKLFF	TGTGCCAGCAGCTTGGCGGCAGGGCCTGGTGCAACTAATGAAAAACTGTTTTTT
-	-	TRBV28	TRBJ2-7	CASSLVGDTYEQYF	TGTGCCAGCAGTTTGGTGGGGGACACCTACGAGCAGTACTTC
TRBD1	-	TRBV7-9	TRBJ2-7	CASSLFGQGPSSYEQYF	TGTGCCAGCAGCTTGTTCGGACAGGGGCCGAGCTCCTACGAGCAGTACTTC
TRBD1	once	TRBV5-1	TRBJ2-2	CASSFGGQVTGELFF	TGCGCCAGCAGCTTCGGGGGACAGGTCACCGGGGAGCTGTTTTTT
-	once	TRBV2	TRBJ1-1	CASSEAPYSTTVKESSLFF	TGTGCCAGCAGTGAAGCTCCTTATTCGACGACAGTCAAGGAATCCTCGCTTTTCTTT
-	-	TRBV7-9	TRBJ1-2	CASRGIGGYTF	TGTGCCAGTAGGGGGATCGGTGGCTACACCTTC
TRBD1	-	TRBV5-8	TRBJ1-5	CASSLGERGHQPQHF	TGTGCCAGCAGCTTGGGGGAGAGGGGGCATCAGCCCCAGCATTTT
TRBD1	-	TRBV6-1	TRBJ1-2	CAGRTGVDYGYTF	TGTGCCGGAAGGACAGGGGTTGACTATGGCTACACCTTC
TRBD2	-	TRBV28	TRBJ2-4	CASSLILAGVGKNIQYF	TGTGCCAGCAGTTTGATCCTAGCGGGAGTTGGCAAAAACATTCAGTACTTC
-	once	TRBV2	TRBJ1-5	CASTRAARNQPQHF	TGTGCCAGCACCAGGGCCGCCCGCAATCAGCCCCAGCATTTT
-	few	TRBV28	TRBJ1-4	CASSFQGSNEKLFF	TGTGCCAGCAGTTTCCAGGGATCAAATGAAAAACTGTTTTTT
-	-	TRBV4-2	TRBJ2-5	CASSQEAGSETQYF	TGTGCCAGCAGCCAAGAGGCAGGGTCAGAGACCCAGTACTTC
-	-	TRBV28	TRBJ2-7	CASSFRGLAYEQYF	TGTGCCAGCAGTTTCCGGGGATTGGCCTACGAGCAGTACTTC
TRBD2	-	TRBV19	TRBJ2-7	CASSSGLAGGFYEQYF	TGTGCCAGTAGTAGCGGACTAGCGGGAGGATTCTACGAGCAGTACTTC
-	-	TRBV5-1	TRBJ1-3	CASSAALGSSGNTIYF	TGCGCCAGCAGCGCCGCTCTAGGGAGCTCTGGAAACACCATATATTTT
-	-	TRBV5-6	TRBJ2-5	CASSTVTGNQETQYF	TGTGCCAGCAGCACCGTAACAGGAAACCAAGAGACCCAGTACTTC
-	-	TRBV28	TRBJ2-5	CASSLQTTLNQETQYF	TGTGCCAGCAGTCTACAGACGACCCTAAACCAAGAGACCCAGTACTTC
-	-	TRBV6-1	TRBJ1-5	CASRLGVIANQPQHF	TGTGCCTCGCGCTTGGGAGTGATAGCCAATCAGCCCCAGCATTTT
-	-	TRBV19	TRBJ1-6	CASSPTGPNSPLHF	TGTGCCAGTAGCCCTACAGGACCGAATTCACCCCTCCACTTT
TRBD1	-	TRBV11-3	TRBJ2-3	CASSRGTGVTDTQYF	TGTGCCAGCAGCCGAGGGACAGGGGTAACAGATACGCAGTATTTT